This TCR beta chain was observed in a study of cytomegalovirus exposure and HLA in healthy donors. Amplification used 60 Vbeta primers and 13 Jbeta primers. Method: immunoSEQ multiplex PCR; TCRdb's copy keeps in-frame clones and lacks some. This table has 190,000 or so clones, roughly 78% appearing once. From germline, CDR1 is SNHLY and CDR2 FYNNEI. With 7 bases removed from V and 5 bases from J, the gap between germline ends came to 11 bases. The CDR3 has 12 residues. Those who donated were healthy bone marrow donors. Study-level findings and limits: Later on, a genetic analysis was performed. It linked a missense variant in DCLRE1C with V- and J-gene trimming of TCR beta.

As to this clone: The antigen remains unidentified.

The chain links TRBV2 to TRBJ1-1; TRBD1 might be the D (5 bases). This TCR was recovered from a boy aged 10-17 years in good health and CMV-seronegative. The sequenced material came from PBMCs. The CDR3 loop is CASIWGKTEAFF. CDR3 sequence (DNA): TGTGCCAGCATTTGGGGCAAGACTGAAGCTTTCTTT.